These 9 T cell receptor beta chains came from one sample sequenced in a study of Graves' ophthalmopathy and Graves' hyperthyroidism. For repertoire sequencing, the TCR beta CDR3 regions were amplified from RNA transcripts. Scientists carried out first-round RT-PCR using HTBI primers and then a second-round multiplex PCR. Via MiXCR, TCRdb re-called the multiplex PCR reads, giving one row per CDR3 protein. Among approximately 700,000 distinct CDR3 sequences, about 38% were seen once, and the ten largest hold around 3.3%. The sequencing sample was made of peripheral blood. Every receptor here comes from an adult man with Graves' ophthalmopathy.

This clonotype showed up many times. The gene calls are TRBV6-2 or TRBV6-3 and TRBJ2-7; tentative D call: TRBD1 (6 bases). The CDR3 spans 13 residues. Trimming removed 6 bases from V and 2 bases from J, with 11 bases in between. Germline V gives CDR1 MNHEY, CDR2 SVGEGT. The CDR3 DNA reads as TGTGCCAGCAGCCCGACAGGAGCCTACGAGCAGTACTTC. Protein sequence: CASSPTGAYEQYF.

This clonotype was counted ten times or more. The V gene is TRBV12-3 or TRBV12-4, the J gene TRBJ1-3; 9 bases are shared with TRBD1. The CDR3 has 14 amino acids. Trimming at V came to 9 bases and at J to 5 bases, leaving 8 bases not matched to a gene. CDR3 in amino acids: CASSSGQGRNTIYF. The DNA of the CDR3 is TGTGCCAGTTCATCGGGACAGGGTAGAAACACCATATATTTT.

This clonotype was recorded a few times. V and J are TRBV7-8 and TRBJ2-7; D uncertain. Trimming took off 4 bases at V and 7 bases at J, with 17 bases between the two ends. The CDR3 sequence is 14 residues long. Looked up from germline, CDR1 is SGHVS and CDR2 is FQNEAQ. The CDR3 nucleotides are TGTGCCAGCAGCTCCTTGGGGTCCCTGGGGGAGCAGTACTTC. Protein product: CASSSLGSLGEQYF.

The count of this clonotype is one. The junction departs from the called germline gene at one end, perhaps through a read error. V gene TRBV7-8 combines with J gene TRBJ2-7; 9 bases align to TRBD2. In germline, CDR1 is SGHVS, CDR2 FQNEAQ. The CDR3 covers 16 residues. CDR3 DNA: TGTGCCAGCAGCTTTATGATAGCGGGAGCTAGCGGGGAGCTGTACTTC. Its translation: CASSFMIAGASGELYF. The variable domain in full, completed from reference TRBV7-8 and TRBJ2-7, reads GAGVSQSPRYKVAKRGQDVALRCDPISGHVSLFWYQQALGQGPEFLTYFQNEAQLDKSGLPSDRFFAERPEGSVSTLKIQRTQQEDSAVYLCASSFMIAGASGELYFGPGTRLTVT.

The chain is built from TRBV13 and TRBJ2-6; either TRBD1 or TRBD2 may fit D (5 bases each). Germline V lookup: CDR1 PRHDT, CDR2 FYEKMQ (reference sequence). The CDR3 is made up of 15 amino acids. The V end lost 5 bases, the J end lost 2 bases, and 10 bases lay between the germline ends. As DNA, the CDR3 is TGTGCCAGCAGCCGAGGGACGGCTGGGGCCAACGTCCTGACTTTC. It translates to CASSRGTAGANVLTF. Full variable domain (remainder filled in from reference TRBV13 and TRBJ2-6): AAGVIQSPRHLIKEKRETATLKCYPIPRHDTVYWYQQGPGQDPQFLISFYEKMQSDKGSIPDRFSAQQFSDYHSELNMSSLELGDSALYFCASSRGTAGANVLTFGAGSRLTVL.

CDR3 amino acids: CASSPLVGDRDQPQHF. Here the CDR3 DNA reads TGTGCCAGCAGCCCGTTGGTGGGGGATCGGGATCAGCCCCAGCATTTT. The chain joins TRBV7-9 to TRBJ1-5, with a tentative D call TRBD1 (5 bases). The CDR3 consists of 16 residues. V lost 5 bases to trimming and J lost 5 bases, with 19 bases between them. Germline CDR1 SEHNR, CDR2 FQNEAQ (reference sequence). Combining the CDR3 with reference TRBV7-9 and TRBJ1-5 gives the whole variable domain DTGVSQNPRHKITKRGQNVTFRCDPISEHNRLYWYRQTLGQGPEFLTYFQNEAQLEKSRLLSDRFSAERPKGSFSTLEIQRTEQGDSAMYLCASSPLVGDRDQPQHFGDGTRLSIL.

This clonotype came up many times. The rearrangement joins TRBV5-6 to TRBJ2-7; D gene unclear. This CDR3 has 13 residues. Germline values: CDR1 SGHDT, CDR2 YYEEEE. V dropped 1 base and J dropped 7 bases, with 12 bases sitting between them. The CDR3 loop reads CASSLRAASEQYF. The CDR3 DNA reads as TGTGCCAGCAGCTTGCGGGCAGCCTCAGAGCAGTACTTC.

In this sample, this clonotype turned up many times. This chain links TRBV12-5 with TRBJ2-7; D may be TRBD2 (5 bases). The CDR3 runs to 13 residues. Germline CDR1 and CDR2: LGHNT and FRNRAP. V lost 1 base and J lost 2, with 6 bases in between. DNA of the CDR3: TGTGCTAGTGGTTTGGGAGGGACCTACGAGCAGTACTTC. It specifies CASGLGGTYEQYF.

In the case of this clonotype: A clone one base away is much larger, so this may be a read error. The V call is TRBV5-1, the J call TRBJ1-4; 10 positions agree with TRBD1. Germline CDR1 SGHRS, CDR2 YFSETQ. The CDR3 spans 16 residues. CDR3 loop: CAGSLGTGQGNEKLFF. The DNA for the CDR3 is TGCGCCGGCAGCCTCGGGACGGGACAGGGGAATGAAAAACTGTTTTTT.